Shown below are 23 T cell receptor beta chains from a single sample sequenced in a study of Ad26.COV2.S vaccination and SARS-CoV-2 variants. Libraries were prepared by immunoSEQ multiplex PCR; TCRdb keeps only in-frame clonotypes and omits some of them. The data contain around 320,000 clones, over 80% of them singletons. Treatment defined: about 20 received Ad26.COV2.S at low or high dose, single or two shots; roughly five received placebo; per-sample allocation not given. Vaccine and placebo recipients were sampled on day 63 after the first injection. The sample here was peripheral blood, taken in a trial of Ad26.COV2.S vaccine versus placebo. Every receptor here comes from a person between 18 and 65 years old who received the Ad26.COV2.S COVID-19 vaccine or a placebo.

The V and J genes are TRBV9 and TRBJ1-5, with D tentatively TRBD1 (5 bases). V shed 1 base and J shed 5 bases, with 10 bases lying between them. The CDR3 is 14 amino acids. Germline V gene data show CDR1 as SGDLS and CDR2 as YYNGEE. Written as DNA, the CDR3 is TGTGCCAGCAGCGTATCAGGGATGGATCAGCCCCAGCATTTT. As protein: CASSVSGMDQPQHF.

This clone has just one count. The chain recombines TRBV6-5 with TRBJ2-7; no definite D call. Trimming stripped 0 bases from V and 10 bases from J, with 10 bases between. Per germline, CDR1 MNHEY and CDR2 SVGAGI. This CDR3 has 12 amino acids. The CDR3 DNA is TGTGCCAGCAGTTACTCGGACGGAGACCAGTACTTC. This translates into CASSYSDGDQYF.

The chain carries TRBV5-1 and TRBJ1-4; 7 positions agree with TRBD1. Germline-derived CDR1 and CDR2 are SGHRS and YFSETQ. V was pared by 1 base and J by 7 bases, with 10 bases of the junction left unmatched. The CDR3 is made up of 16 amino acids. CDR3 region: CASSLPSPGGGEKLFF. In DNA, the CDR3 is TGCGCCAGCAGCTTGCCCTCCCCAGGGGGAGGTGAAAAACTGTTTTTT.

The gene calls are TRBV4-1 and TRBJ1-5, with unresolved D. V shed 0 bases and J shed 4 bases, with 7 bases lying between them. The length of the CDR3 is 14 residues. Per the germline V gene, CDR1 is MGHRA and CDR2 is YSYEKL. CDR3 in DNA: TGCGCCAGCAGCCAAGAATCCGCGAATCAGCCCCAGCATTTT. Its translation is CASSQESANQPQHF.

This chain connects TRBV20-1 to TRBJ2-7, with 8 bases fitting TRBD1. J gave up 2 bases and V 7 bases, and 1 base lay outside the gene matches. This CDR3 contains 11 residues. Germline CDR1 DFQATT, CDR2 SNEGSKA (reference sequence). The CDR3 DNA sequence: TGCAGTGAACAGGGGGCCTACGAGCAGTACTTC. Residues: CSEQGAYEQYF.

V is TRBV7-9 and J is TRBJ1-2; D may be TRBD1 (5 bases). In germline, CDR1 is SEHNR, CDR2 FQNEAQ (reference sequence). Between the trimmed V and J ends, which lost 5 bases and 3 bases, there was a span of 13 bases. The CDR3 spans 14 residues. CDR3 residues: CASSPGGLDYGYTF. For the CDR3, the DNA is TGTGCCAGCAGCCCCGGGGGACTCGACTATGGCTACACCTTC.

V is TRBV29-1 and J is TRBJ2-7; D not resolved. Trimming stripped 3 bases from V and 3 bases from J, with 6 bases between. The CDR3 length is 11 residues. The V gene's germline CDR1 is SQVTM and CDR2 ANQGSEA. CDR3 in amino acids: CSVEGFYEQYF. The CDR3 nucleotides read TGCAGCGTTGAGGGGTTCTACGAGCAGTACTTC.

V is TRBV30 and J is TRBJ1-1; 7 bases map to TRBD1. CDR1 and CDR2 (germline): GTSNPN, SVGIG (reference sequence). The V segment lost 4 bases and the J segment 1 base; nucleotides outside the gene matches: 6. The CDR3 contains 14 residues. The CDR3: CAWIWGQSNTEAFF. In nucleotides, the CDR3 is TGTGCCTGGATCTGGGGACAGTCGAACACTGAAGCTTTCTTT. Drawing the rest from reference TRBV30 and TRBJ1-1, the complete variable domain is SQTIHQWPATLVQPVGSPLSLECTVEGTSNPNLYWYRQAAGRGLQLLFYSVGIGQISSEVPQNLSASRPQDRQFILSSKKLLLSDSGFYLCAWIWGQSNTEAFFGQGTRLTVV.

The chain links TRBV9 to TRBJ1-1; unclear D gene. CDR1 is SGDLS and CDR2 is YYNGEE in the germline V gene. V was shortened by 0 bases and J by 0 bases, with 9 bases between the two germline ends. The CDR3 contains 15 residues. CDR3 DNA sequence: TGTGCCAGCAGCGTAGGAATAGGCATGAACACTGAAGCTTTCTTT. This codes for CASSVGIGMNTEAFF. Variable domain in full (rest from reference TRBV9 and TRBJ1-1): DSGVTQTPKHLITATGQRVTLRCSPRSGDLSVYWYQQSLDQGLQFLIQYYNGEERAKGNILERFSAQQFPDLHSELNLSSLELGDSALYFCASSVGIGMNTEAFFGQGTRLTVV.

This chain connects TRBV9 to TRBJ2-7; D may match TRBD1 or TRBD2 (6 bases each). V was cut by 0 bases and J by 5 bases, with 12 bases left in between. The CDR3 loop spans 14 amino acids. Germline CDR1 and CDR2: SGDLS and YYNGEE. The CDR3 DNA is TGTGCCAGCAGCGTAGGGGGGGCCTACCACGAGCAGTACTTC. Protein: CASSVGGAYHEQYF. Using reference TRBV9 and TRBJ2-7 for the parts outside the CDR3, the full variable domain is DSGVTQTPKHLITATGQRVTLRCSPRSGDLSVYWYQQSLDQGLQFLIQYYNGEERAKGNILERFSAQQFPDLHSELNLSSLELGDSALYFCASSVGGAYHEQYFGPGTRLTVT.

This rearrangement joins TRBV5-1 to TRBJ2-2; TRBD1 aligns across 8 bases. V lost 4 bases and J lost 5; bases outside the gene matches: 7. CDR3 length equals 15 residues. CDR1 and CDR2 from the germline V gene are SGHRS and YFSETQ. CDR3 protein: CASSPQGAWTGELFF. The CDR3, as DNA: TGCGCCAGCAGCCCCCAGGGGGCATGGACCGGGGAGCTGTTTTTT. Variable domain in full (rest from reference TRBV5-1 and TRBJ2-2): KAGVTQTPRYLIKTRGQQVTLSCSPISGHRSVSWYQQTPGQGLQFLFEYFSETQRNKGNFPGRFSGRQFSNSRSEMNVSTLELGDSALYLCASSPQGAWTGELFFGEGSRLTVL.

The chain combines TRBV6-5 with TRBJ1-2; weak D call: TRBD1 (5 bases). CDR1 is MNHEY and CDR2 is SVGAGI in the germline V gene. The CDR3 covers 14 residues. The ends were cut back, 5 bases at V and 0 bases at J, with 10 bases in the middle. The CDR3 DNA reads TGTGCCAGCAGTCTGGACACCTCTAACTATGGCTACACCTTC. It translates to CASSLDTSNYGYTF.

This rearrangement joins TRBV27 to TRBJ1-2; TRBD1 matches at 11 bases. CDR3 length equals 14 residues. Germline V lookup: CDR1 MNHEY, CDR2 SMNVEV (reference sequence). J was trimmed by 7 bases and V by 5 bases; bases with no gene match: 6. CDR3 DNA: TGTGCCAGCAGTCTCCGGACAGGGGGCAGTGGCTACACCTTC. It codes for CASSLRTGGSGYTF.

The chain joins TRBV29-1 to TRBJ2-5; the D gene is possibly TRBD2 (6 bases). The CDR3 is made up of 13 amino acids. Trimming took 6 bases from V and 1 from J, leaving 12 bases between them. CDR1 is SQVTM, CDR2 ANQGSEA, per germline. The CDR3 loop reads CSVDGGFQETQYF. The CDR3 bases are TGCAGCGTGGACGGGGGTTTCCAAGAGACCCAGTACTTC.

V is TRBV5-1 and J is TRBJ2-1; unclear D gene. V lost 0 bases, J lost 6 bases, and 13 bases lay in between. The CDR3 has 15 amino acids. The V gene's germline CDR1 is SGHRS and CDR2 YFSETQ. The CDR3 DNA sequence: TGCGCCAGCAGCTTGGCCGTAATGGGAATCAATGAGCAGTTCTTC. It codes for CASSLAVMGINEQFF. Based on the CDR3 plus reference TRBV5-1 and TRBJ2-1, the full variable domain is KAGVTQTPRYLIKTRGQQVTLSCSPISGHRSVSWYQQTPGQGLQFLFEYFSETQRNKGNFPGRFSGRQFSNSRSEMNVSTLELGDSALYLCASSLAVMGINEQFFGPGTRLTVL.

The chain uses TRBV27 and TRBJ1-2, with D uncertain. Trimming took 2 bases from V and 7 from J, leaving 11 bases between them. Per germline, CDR1 MNHEY and CDR2 SMNVEV (reference sequence). The length of the CDR3 is 13 residues. The CDR3 sequence is CASSLSQVGGYTF. CDR3 DNA sequence: TGTGCCAGCAGTTTAAGCCAGGTTGGTGGCTACACCTTC.

In DNA, the CDR3 is TGTGCCAGCAGCTTAGGGGCTAGCGGGGGGGCCGTGGAGCAGTTCTTC. It codes for CASSLGASGGAVEQFF. The chain couples TRBV7-2 to TRBJ2-1; the match to TRBD2 covers 12 bases. Trimming removed 1 base from V and 10 bases from J; junction bases left unmatched: 8. Per the germline V gene, CDR1 is SGHTA and CDR2 is FQGNSA. This CDR3 comprises 16 residues.

The CDR3 region is CASSVVGETEAFF. As DNA, the CDR3 is TGTGCCAGCAGCGTAGTGGGGGAGACTGAAGCTTTCTTT. The gene calls are TRBV9 and TRBJ1-1; a weak D match, TRBD1 (5 bases). Germline V lookup: CDR1 SGDLS, CDR2 YYNGEE. Trimming pared 0 bases from V and 5 bases from J, leaving 8 bases between. This CDR3 contains 13 residues.

The rearrangement uses TRBV2 and TRBJ1-5, with D unresolved. Looked up from germline, CDR1 is SNHLY and CDR2 is FYNNEI. V was cut by 7 bases and J by 4 bases, with 11 bases left in between. The CDR3 has 13 residues. The CDR3 coding sequence is TGTGCCAGCACTCAAGGGAATAATCAGCCCCAGCATTTT. It encodes CASTQGNNQPQHF.

The chain combines TRBV7-2 with TRBJ1-1; possibly TRBD1 for D (5 bases). CDR1 and CDR2 (germline): SGHTA, FQGNSA. The V end was cut by 0 bases, the J end by 3 bases, with 20 bases between. The CDR3 is made up of 18 amino acids. The CDR3 region has the DNA TGTGCCAGCAGCTTAGCGCTCGGGCCCCGGGACCGGTACACTGAAGCTTTCTTT. Translation: CASSLALGPRDRYTEAFF.

The chain has TRBV5-1 and TRBJ2-2, with a possible D match to TRBD1 (6 bases). This CDR3 is built from 18 residues. V lost 4 bases to trimming and J lost 1 base, with 20 bases between them. Per germline, CDR1 SGHRS and CDR2 YFSETQ. The CDR3 sequence is CASSLRTTGQKNTGELFF. DNA of the CDR3: TGCGCCAGCAGCCTTCGCACGACAGGCCAGAAGAACACCGGGGAGCTGTTTTTT.

This chain connects TRBV27 to TRBJ2-3, with 13 bases aligning to TRBD2. Per the germline V gene, CDR1 is MNHEY and CDR2 is SMNVEV (reference sequence). V was pared by 5 bases and J by 1 base, with 6 bases of the junction left unmatched. This CDR3 spans 17 amino acids. CDR3 loop: CASSPGLAGRRTDTQYF. DNA for the CDR3: TGTGCCAGCAGTCCGGGACTAGCGGGGAGACGCACAGATACGCAGTATTTT.

This chain uses TRBV2 with TRBJ2-5; D uncertain. Trimming left V 4 bases short and J 2 bases short, with 14 bases between. CDR1 is SNHLY, CDR2 FYNNEI, per germline. This CDR3 spans 15 amino acids. CDR3 loop: CASSVSPIGQETQYF. The DNA for the CDR3 is TGTGCCAGCAGTGTTTCCCCGATCGGACAAGAGACCCAGTACTTC.